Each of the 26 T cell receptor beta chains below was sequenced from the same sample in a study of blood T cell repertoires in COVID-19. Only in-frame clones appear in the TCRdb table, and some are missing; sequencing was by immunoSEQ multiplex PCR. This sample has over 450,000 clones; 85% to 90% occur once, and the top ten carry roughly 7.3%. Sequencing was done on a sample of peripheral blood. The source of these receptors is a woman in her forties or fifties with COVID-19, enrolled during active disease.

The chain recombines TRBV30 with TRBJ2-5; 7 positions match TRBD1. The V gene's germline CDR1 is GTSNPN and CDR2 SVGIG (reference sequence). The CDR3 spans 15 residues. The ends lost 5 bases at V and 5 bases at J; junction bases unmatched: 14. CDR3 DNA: TGTGCCTGGTCGCTAGCAGGGGGTATGACGGAGACCCAGTACTTC. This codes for CAWSLAGGMTETQYF.

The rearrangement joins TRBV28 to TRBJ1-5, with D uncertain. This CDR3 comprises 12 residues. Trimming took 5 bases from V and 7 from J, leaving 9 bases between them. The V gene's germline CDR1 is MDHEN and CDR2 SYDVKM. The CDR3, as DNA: TGTGCCAGCAGTCTCCCTGAGCAGCCCCAGCATTTT. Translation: CASSLPEQPQHF. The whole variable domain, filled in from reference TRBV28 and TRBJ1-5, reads DVKVTQSSRYLVKRTGEKVFLECVQDMDHENMFWYRQDPGLGLRLIYFSYDVKMKEKGDIPEGYSVSREKKERFSLILESASTNQTSMYLCASSLPEQPQHFGDGTRLSIL.

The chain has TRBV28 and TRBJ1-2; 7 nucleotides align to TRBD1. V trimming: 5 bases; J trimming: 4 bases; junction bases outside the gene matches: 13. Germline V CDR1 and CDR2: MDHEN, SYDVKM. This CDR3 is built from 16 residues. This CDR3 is CASSPPRADRTYGYTF. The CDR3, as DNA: TGTGCCAGCAGTCCGCCGAGGGCGGACAGGACCTATGGCTACACCTTC.

The CDR3 nucleotides read TGCGCCAGCAGCCCGTCGACGGGCGGGGTGACAGATACGCAGTATTTT. Translation: CASSPSTGGVTDTQYF. The chain has TRBV4-1 and TRBJ2-3; D is possibly TRBD2 (6 bases). The CDR3 is 16 amino acids. The germline V gene has CDR1 MGHRA and CDR2 YSYEKL. V was trimmed by 4 bases and J by 3 bases, leaving 17 bases between them.

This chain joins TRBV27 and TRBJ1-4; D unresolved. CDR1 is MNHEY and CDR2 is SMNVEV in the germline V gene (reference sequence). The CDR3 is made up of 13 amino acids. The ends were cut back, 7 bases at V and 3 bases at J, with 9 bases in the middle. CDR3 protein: CASTPRANEKLFF. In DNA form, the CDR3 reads TGTGCCAGCACCCCTCGGGCTAATGAAAAACTGTTTTTT.

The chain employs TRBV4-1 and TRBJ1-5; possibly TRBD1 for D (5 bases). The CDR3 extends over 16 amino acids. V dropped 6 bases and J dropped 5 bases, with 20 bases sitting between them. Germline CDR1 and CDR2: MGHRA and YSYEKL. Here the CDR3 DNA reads TGCGCCAGCAGATCCCACCCAGGGCCCCGAGATCAGCCCCAGCATTTT. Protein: CASRSHPGPRDQPQHF.

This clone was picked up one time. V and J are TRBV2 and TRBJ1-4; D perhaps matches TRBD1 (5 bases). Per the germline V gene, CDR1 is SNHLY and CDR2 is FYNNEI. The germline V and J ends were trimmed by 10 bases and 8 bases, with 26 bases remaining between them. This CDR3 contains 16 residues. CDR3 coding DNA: TGTGCCAACGCGCCGGGACCGCCCGGGCGGGGGGAAAAACTGTTTTTT. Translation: CANAPGPPGRGEKLFF.

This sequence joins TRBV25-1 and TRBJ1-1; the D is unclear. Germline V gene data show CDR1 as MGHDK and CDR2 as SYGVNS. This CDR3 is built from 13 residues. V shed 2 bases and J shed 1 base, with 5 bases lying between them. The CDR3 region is CASSEGRNTEAFF. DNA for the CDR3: TGTGCCAGCAGTGAAGGGAGGAACACTGAAGCTTTCTTT.

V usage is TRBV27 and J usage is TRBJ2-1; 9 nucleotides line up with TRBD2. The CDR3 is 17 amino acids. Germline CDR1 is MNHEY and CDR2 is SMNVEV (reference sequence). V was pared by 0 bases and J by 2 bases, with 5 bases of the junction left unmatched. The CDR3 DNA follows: TGTGCCAGCAGTTTATCCGCGGGGGGGATGACCTACAATGAGCAGTTCTTC. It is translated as CASSLSAGGMTYNEQFF.

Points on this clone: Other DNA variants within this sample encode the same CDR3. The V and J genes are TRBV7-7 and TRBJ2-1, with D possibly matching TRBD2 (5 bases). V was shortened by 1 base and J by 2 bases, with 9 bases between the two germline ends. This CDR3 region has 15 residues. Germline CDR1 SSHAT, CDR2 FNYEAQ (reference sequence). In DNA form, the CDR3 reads TGTGCCAGCAGCTTAGGACGGGGTCCCTACAATGAGCAGTTCTTC. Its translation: CASSLGRGPYNEQFF.

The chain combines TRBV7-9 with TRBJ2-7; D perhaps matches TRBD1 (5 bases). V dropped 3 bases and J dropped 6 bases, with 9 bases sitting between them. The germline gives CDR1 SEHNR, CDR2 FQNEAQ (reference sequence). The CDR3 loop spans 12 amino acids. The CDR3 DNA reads TGTGCCAGCAGCTTTGCCCAGGGCGAGCAGTACTTC. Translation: CASSFAQGEQYF. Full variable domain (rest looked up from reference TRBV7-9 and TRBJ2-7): DTGVSQNPRHKITKRGQNVTFRCDPISEHNRLYWYRQTLGQGPEFLTYFQNEAQLEKSRLLSDRFSAERPKGSFSTLEIQRTEQGDSAMYLCASSFAQGEQYFGPGTRLTVT.

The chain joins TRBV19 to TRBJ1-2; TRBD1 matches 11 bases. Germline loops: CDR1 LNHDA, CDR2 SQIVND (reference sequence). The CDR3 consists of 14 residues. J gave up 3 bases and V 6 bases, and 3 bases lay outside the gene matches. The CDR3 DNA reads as TGTGCCAGTAGGTTGGGACAGGGGGACTATGGCTACACCTTC. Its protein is CASRLGQGDYGYTF.

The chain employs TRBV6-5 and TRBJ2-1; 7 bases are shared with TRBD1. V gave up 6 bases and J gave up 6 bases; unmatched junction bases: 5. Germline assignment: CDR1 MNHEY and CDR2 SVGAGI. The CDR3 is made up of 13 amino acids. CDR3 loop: CASSRDRANEQFF. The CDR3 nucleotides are TGTGCCAGCAGCCGCGACAGGGCCAATGAGCAGTTCTTC.

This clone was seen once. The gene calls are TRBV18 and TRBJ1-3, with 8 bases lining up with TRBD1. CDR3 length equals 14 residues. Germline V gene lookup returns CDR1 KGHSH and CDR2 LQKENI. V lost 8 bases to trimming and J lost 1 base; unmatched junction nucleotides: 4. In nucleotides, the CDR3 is TGTGCCAGCGCAGGGGGCGTTTCTGGAAACACCATATATTTT. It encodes CASAGGVSGNTIYF.

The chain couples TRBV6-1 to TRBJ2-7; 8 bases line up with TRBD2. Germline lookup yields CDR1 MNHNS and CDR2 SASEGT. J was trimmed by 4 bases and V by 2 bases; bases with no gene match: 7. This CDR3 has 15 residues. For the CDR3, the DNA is TGTGCCAGCAGTGAACCGGGACTAGTTAAGTACGAGCAGTACTTC. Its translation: CASSEPGLVKYEQYF.

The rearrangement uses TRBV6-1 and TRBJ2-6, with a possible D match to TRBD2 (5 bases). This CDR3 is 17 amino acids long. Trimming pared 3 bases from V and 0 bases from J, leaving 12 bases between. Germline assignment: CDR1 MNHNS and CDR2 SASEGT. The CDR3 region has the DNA TGTGCCAGCAGTGATCTTGGACTTTTCTCTGGGGCCAACGTCCTGACTTTC. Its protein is CASSDLGLFSGANVLTF.

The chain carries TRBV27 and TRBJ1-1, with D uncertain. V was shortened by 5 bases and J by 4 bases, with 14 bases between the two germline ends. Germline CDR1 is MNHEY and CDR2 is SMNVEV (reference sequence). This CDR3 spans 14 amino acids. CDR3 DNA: TGTGCCAGCAGTACAATCGTTTCGGGCACTGAAGCTTTCTTT. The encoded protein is CASSTIVSGTEAFF.

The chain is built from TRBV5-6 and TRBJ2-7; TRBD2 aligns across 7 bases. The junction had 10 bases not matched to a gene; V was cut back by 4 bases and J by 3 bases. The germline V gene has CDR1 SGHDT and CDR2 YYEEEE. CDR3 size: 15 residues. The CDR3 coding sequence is TGTGCCAGCAGCGGGGAGGGATTGGGCCTCTACGAGCAGTACTTC. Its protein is CASSGEGLGLYEQYF.

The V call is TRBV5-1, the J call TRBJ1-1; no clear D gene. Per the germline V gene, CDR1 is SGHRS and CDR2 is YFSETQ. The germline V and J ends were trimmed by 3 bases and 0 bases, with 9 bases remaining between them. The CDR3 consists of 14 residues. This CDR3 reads CASSSLQMNTEAFF. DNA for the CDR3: TGCGCCAGCAGCTCCTTACAGATGAACACTGAAGCTTTCTTT.

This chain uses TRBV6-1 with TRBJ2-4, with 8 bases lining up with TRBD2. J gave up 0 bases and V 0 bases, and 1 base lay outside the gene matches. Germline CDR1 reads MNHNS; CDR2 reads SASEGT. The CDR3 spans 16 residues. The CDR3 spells CASSEAGGVAKNIQYF. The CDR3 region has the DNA TGTGCCAGCAGTGAAGCCGGGGGGGTAGCCAAAAACATTCAGTACTTC.

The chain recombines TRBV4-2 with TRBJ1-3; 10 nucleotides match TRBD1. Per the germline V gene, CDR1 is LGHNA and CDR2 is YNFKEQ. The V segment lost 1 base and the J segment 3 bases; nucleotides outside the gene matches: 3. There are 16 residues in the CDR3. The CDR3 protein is CASSQATGGLGNTIYF. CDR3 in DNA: TGTGCCAGCAGCCAAGCGACAGGGGGCCTTGGAAACACCATATATTTT.

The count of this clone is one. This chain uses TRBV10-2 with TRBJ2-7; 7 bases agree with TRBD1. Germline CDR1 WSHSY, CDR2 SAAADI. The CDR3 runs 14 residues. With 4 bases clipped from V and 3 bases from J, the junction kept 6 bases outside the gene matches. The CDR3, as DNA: TGCGCCAGCAGTGGGGACAGAGCTAGCTACGAGCAGTACTTC. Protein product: CASSGDRASYEQYF.

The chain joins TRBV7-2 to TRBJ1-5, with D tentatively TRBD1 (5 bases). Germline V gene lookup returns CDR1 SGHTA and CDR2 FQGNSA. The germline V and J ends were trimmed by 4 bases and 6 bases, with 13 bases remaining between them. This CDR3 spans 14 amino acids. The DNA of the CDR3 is TGTGCCAGCAGCTGGGGGGTCACCGGTCAGCCCCAGCATTTT. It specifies CASSWGVTGQPQHF.

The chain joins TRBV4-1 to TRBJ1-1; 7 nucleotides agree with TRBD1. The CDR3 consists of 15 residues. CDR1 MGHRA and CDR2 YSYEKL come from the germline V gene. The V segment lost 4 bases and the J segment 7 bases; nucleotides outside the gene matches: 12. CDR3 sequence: CASSPTQDRRYEAFF. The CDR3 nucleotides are TGCGCCAGCAGCCCCACGCAGGACAGGCGATATGAAGCTTTCTTT.

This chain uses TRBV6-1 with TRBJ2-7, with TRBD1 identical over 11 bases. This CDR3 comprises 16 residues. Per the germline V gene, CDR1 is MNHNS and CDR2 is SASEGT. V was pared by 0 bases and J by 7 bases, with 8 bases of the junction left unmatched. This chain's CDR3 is CASSEAAGTGGWEQYF. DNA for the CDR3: TGTGCCAGCAGTGAAGCGGCTGGGACAGGGGGTTGGGAGCAGTACTTC.

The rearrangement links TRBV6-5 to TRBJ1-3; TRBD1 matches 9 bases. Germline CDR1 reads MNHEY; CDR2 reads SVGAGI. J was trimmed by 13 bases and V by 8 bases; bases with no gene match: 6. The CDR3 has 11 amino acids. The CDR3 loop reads CASWGQGDIYF. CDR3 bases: TGTGCCAGCTGGGGACAGGGCGATATATATTTT.